This T cell receptor beta chain was recorded in a study of Ad26.COV2.S vaccination and SARS-CoV-2 variants. Study background: Donor was assigned to the Ad26.COV2.S arm of trial COV1001.

Study results and caveats: Vaccine and placebo recipients had comparable breadth of non-spike TCRs. Spike-specific TCR breadth was greater in vaccine than placebo recipients.

The treatment is: 15 to 20 received Ad26.COV2.S at low or high dose, single or two shots; five or six received placebo; per-sample allocation not given. Day 63 following the first vaccine or placebo injection was when the samples were taken. Remarks on this clone: The target antigen is unknown.

The data were produced by immunoSEQ multiplex PCR, yet TCRdb's version contains in-frame clones alone and is incomplete. The data contain around 450,000 clones, 75% to 90% of them singletons. V was clipped by 2 bases and J by 5 bases; unmatched bases: 10. This CDR3 has 16 amino acids. Germline CDR1 and CDR2: MDHEN and SYDVKM. The TCR sequence derives from a person between 18 and 65 years old who received the Ad26.COV2.S COVID-19 vaccine or a placebo. The sequenced sample was peripheral blood, obtained in a trial of Ad26.COV2.S vaccine versus placebo. The V call is TRBV28, the J call TRBJ2-3; 7 positions match TRBD2. CDR3 in amino acids: CASSLGIGRGRDTQYF. The CDR3 bases are TGTGCCAGCAGTTTAGGGATTGGGCGGGGGAGAGATACGCAGTATTTT.